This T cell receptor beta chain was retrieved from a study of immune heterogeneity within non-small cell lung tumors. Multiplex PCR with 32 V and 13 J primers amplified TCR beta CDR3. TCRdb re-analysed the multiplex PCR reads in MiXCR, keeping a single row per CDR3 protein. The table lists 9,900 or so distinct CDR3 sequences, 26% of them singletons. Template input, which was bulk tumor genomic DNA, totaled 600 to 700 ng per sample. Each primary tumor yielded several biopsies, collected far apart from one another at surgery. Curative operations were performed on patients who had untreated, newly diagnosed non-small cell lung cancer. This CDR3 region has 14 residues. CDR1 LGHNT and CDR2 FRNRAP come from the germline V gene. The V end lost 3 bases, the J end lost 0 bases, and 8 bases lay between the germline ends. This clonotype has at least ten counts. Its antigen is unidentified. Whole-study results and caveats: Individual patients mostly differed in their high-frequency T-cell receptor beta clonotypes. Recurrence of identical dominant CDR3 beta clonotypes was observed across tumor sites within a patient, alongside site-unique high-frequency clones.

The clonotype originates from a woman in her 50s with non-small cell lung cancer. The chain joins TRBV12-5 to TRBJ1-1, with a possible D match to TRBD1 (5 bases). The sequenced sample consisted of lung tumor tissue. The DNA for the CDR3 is TGTGCTAGTGGTTTCCGGACAATGAACACTGAAGCTTTCTTT. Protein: CASGFRTMNTEAFF.